This T cell receptor (beta chain) was observed in a study of neurological immune-mediated disorders. CDR3 size: 14 residues. V dropped 5 bases and J dropped 4 bases, with 12 bases sitting between them. Germline-derived CDR1 and CDR2 are SGHRS and YFSETQ. TCRdb used MiXCR to reprocess the 5' RACE reads, holding one entry per CDR3 protein. The sample lists 45,000 to 60,000 distinct CDR3 sequences; 2% to 3% were seen once. This clonotype was counted ten times or more. The sequence was collected from a man in his forties or fifties with multiple sclerosis. The V and J genes are TRBV5-1 and TRBJ2-2; TRBD1 is a possible D gene (6 bases). Sequenced input: PBMCs. CDR3 nucleotides: TGCGCCAGCAGGGACAGAGTAGGCACCGGGGAGCTGTTTTTT. Its protein is CASRDRVGTGELFF.